The source of this T cell receptor (beta chain) is a study of T cell changes during pregnancy in multiple sclerosis. Sequenced by immunoSEQ multiplex PCR; TCRdb stores in-frame clones only, minus some. This repertoire shows roughly 64,000 clones, 92% found once; its top ten account for roughly 1.3%. This CDR3 comprises 14 residues. V gave up 6 bases and J gave up 1 base, with 12 bases separating them. From germline, CDR1 is LNHDA and CDR2 SQIVND (reference sequence). The source material was peripheral blood, sampled in the second trimester of pregnancy. The receptor was isolated from a female donor with multiple sclerosis, enrolled in a pregnancy study. The chain couples TRBV19 to TRBJ1-1; weak D call: TRBD1 (6 bases). Here the CDR3 reads CASRWTDQNTEAFF. CDR3 nucleotides: TGTGCCAGTAGATGGACAGACCAGAACACTGAAGCTTTCTTT.